This T cell receptor (beta chain) is drawn from a study of T cells in Graves' hyperthyroidism and ophthalmopathy. V lost 3 bases, J lost 2 bases, and 7 bases lay in between. Germline CDR1 and CDR2: LNHDA and SQIVND (reference sequence). The CDR3 runs 14 residues. Researchers amplified the TCR beta CDR3 regions from RNA transcripts. The TCR CDR3 was amplified in a first-round RT-PCR using the HTBI primer set. TCRdb passed the multiplex PCR reads through MiXCR, listing each CDR3 protein once. Of roughly 640,000 distinct CDR3 sequences listed, more than 15% were seen once; the top ten hold 2.5% to 4%. This clonotype has only one observation.

Input material: blood. The V and J genes are TRBV19 and TRBJ2-2; no reliable D call. The source is a woman aged 35 to 49 with Graves' ophthalmopathy. The CDR3 DNA sequence: TGTGCCAGTAGTATTTTGGAAAACACCGGGGAGCTGTTTTTT. Translation gives CASSILENTGELFF.